The rows below give T cell receptor beta chains drawn from one sample of a study of response to subunit inactivated influenza vaccine. TCRdb re-called the RT-PCR reads through MiXCR, storing one row per CDR3 protein. The sample contains over 300,000 distinct CDR3 sequences, 21% of which appear only once. The sample was PBMCs from blood, taken about 20 months after vaccination. Source of these receptors: a man aged 50 to 75 who received an inactivated influenza vaccine. Each CDR3 is given with its conserved first and last residue. Each record gives: J gene, D gene, clone size, V gene, CDR3 DNA, CDR3 protein. D genes are given only for firm matches. For some rows the clone size is stated as once, few or many, or as a class when expanded; others skip it.

J gene: TRBJ2-3; D gene: -; clone size: many; V gene: TRBV28; CDR3 DNA: TGTGCCAGCAGTTTACAGGGGCCGATGGATACGCAGTATTTT; CDR3 protein: CASSLQGPMDTQYF
J gene: TRBJ1-4; D gene: -; clone size: -; V gene: TRBV7-2; CDR3 DNA: TGTGCCAGCAGCTTACTCGGACAGACTGCAACTAATGAAAAACTGTTTTTT; CDR3 protein: CASSLLGQTATNEKLFF
J gene: TRBJ1-1; D gene: TRBD1; clone size: -; V gene: TRBV5-1; CDR3 DNA: TGCGCCAGCAGCCAATTAACAGGGGAGAGGAACACTGAAGCTTTCTTT; CDR3 protein: CASSQLTGERNTEAFF
J gene: TRBJ1-1; D gene: -; clone size: -; V gene: TRBV6-2/TRBV6-3; CDR3 DNA: TGTGCCAGCAGTTACCTAGAGGGGCGAACTGAAGCTTTCTTT; CDR3 protein: CASSYLEGRTEAFF
J gene: TRBJ2-7; D gene: -; clone size: few; V gene: TRBV20-1; CDR3 DNA: TGCAGTGCTAGTTTTGCCAGCCGACCAAGCTACGAGCAGTACTTC; CDR3 protein: CSASFASRPSYEQYF
J gene: TRBJ1-5; D gene: TRBD1; clone size: few; V gene: TRBV2; CDR3 DNA: TGTGCCAGCGCTGACGGGACAGGGGGCTCTGCTCAGCCCCAGCATTTT; CDR3 protein: CASADGTGGSAQPQHF
J gene: TRBJ2-3; D gene: -; clone size: -; V gene: TRBV28; CDR3 DNA: TGTGCCAGCAGTGTGACTAGCAGGGGACTAGATACGCAGTATTTT; CDR3 protein: CASSVTSRGLDTQYF
J gene: TRBJ1-4; D gene: -; clone size: -; V gene: TRBV5-5; CDR3 DNA: TGTGCCAGCAGCCCTGACGGAACGAATGAAAAACTGTTTTTT; CDR3 protein: CASSPDGTNEKLFF
J gene: TRBJ2-3; D gene: -; clone size: once; V gene: TRBV7-8; CDR3 DNA: TGTGCCAGCAGCTTAGAGGGGTATACGCAGTATTTT; CDR3 protein: CASSLEGYTQYF
J gene: TRBJ2-5; D gene: TRBD2; clone size: -; V gene: TRBV5-5; CDR3 DNA: TGTGTCAGCAGCTGGGGCGGGGGACGGGAGGGGACCCAGTACTTC; CDR3 protein: CVSSWGGGREGTQYF
J gene: TRBJ2-7; D gene: TRBD1; clone size: few; V gene: TRBV7-6; CDR3 DNA: TGTGCCAGCAGCATGGGACAGGGGGCCAACTACGAGCAGTACTTC; CDR3 protein: CASSMGQGANYEQYF
J gene: TRBJ1-2; D gene: TRBD1; clone size: -; V gene: TRBV14; CDR3 DNA: TGTGCCAGCAGCCAAGACCCGGGACAGGGGTTCTATGGCTACACCTTC; CDR3 protein: CASSQDPGQGFYGYTF
J gene: TRBJ1-1; D gene: TRBD1; clone size: once; V gene: TRBV5-5; CDR3 DNA: TGTGCCAGCAGCTTGGTGGGCAGGGGGATACCGAACACTGAAGCTTTCTTT; CDR3 protein: CASSLVGRGIPNTEAFF
J gene: TRBJ1-3; D gene: -; clone size: few; V gene: TRBV5-1; CDR3 DNA: TGCGCCAGCAGCAGGTGGGGTCTCGAAGGGGCTGGAAACACCATATATTTT; CDR3 protein: CASSRWGLEGAGNTIYF
J gene: TRBJ1-3; D gene: -; clone size: few; V gene: TRBV3-1; CDR3 DNA: TGTGCCAGCAGCCAAAGGGCGAGCTCTGGAAACACCATATATTTT; CDR3 protein: CASSQRASSGNTIYF
J gene: TRBJ1-1; D gene: -; clone size: -; V gene: TRBV4-1; CDR3 DNA: TGCGCCAGCAGCCTCCAGAGGGCTCTGAACACTGAAGCTTTCTTT; CDR3 protein: CASSLQRALNTEAFF
J gene: TRBJ1-2; D gene: TRBD1; clone size: few; V gene: TRBV4-3; CDR3 DNA: TGCGCCAGCAGCCAAGGGACAGGGCGTTACTCTGGCTACACCTTC; CDR3 protein: CASSQGTGRYSGYTF
J gene: TRBJ2-5; D gene: TRBD2; clone size: few; V gene: TRBV6-5; CDR3 DNA: TGTGCCAGCAGTTACTCGGGACTAGCGGGGGGTCTTTCCCGTGAACAGTACTTC; CDR3 protein: CASSYSGLAGGLSREQYF
J gene: TRBJ2-7; D gene: -; clone size: -; V gene: TRBV29-1; CDR3 DNA: TGCAGCTTTCCTAGGGCAGGACTGCCGGGGGAGCAGTACTTC; CDR3 protein: CSFPRAGLPGEQYF
J gene: TRBJ2-2; D gene: -; clone size: once; V gene: TRBV7-8; CDR3 DNA: TGTGCCAGCAGCCCGACTAGGGGAAACACCGGGGAGCTGTTTTTT; CDR3 protein: CASSPTRGNTGELFF
J gene: TRBJ1-4; D gene: -; clone size: -; V gene: TRBV6-5; CDR3 DNA: TGTGCCAGCAGTTGGGGAGACAGGACTTTTAATGAAAAACTGTTTTTT; CDR3 protein: CASSWGDRTFNEKLFF
J gene: TRBJ1-1; D gene: -; clone size: many; V gene: TRBV12-3/TRBV12-4; CDR3 DNA: TGTGCCAGCAGTTCCCTGGGTGGCACTGAAGCTTTCTTT; CDR3 protein: CASSSLGGTEAFF
J gene: TRBJ2-2; D gene: TRBD1; clone size: -; V gene: TRBV9; CDR3 DNA: TGTGCTAGCTCGGAAGGGGGCCAGTCCGGGGAGCTGTTTTTT; CDR3 protein: CASSEGGQSGELFF
J gene: TRBJ1-6; D gene: -; clone size: -; V gene: TRBV6-1; CDR3 DNA: TGTGCCAGCAGGGGCGAAGGGGGAGATAACTATAATTCACCCCTCCACTTT; CDR3 protein: CASRGEGGDNYNSPLHF
J gene: TRBJ2-5; D gene: -; clone size: once; V gene: TRBV4-2; CDR3 DNA: TGTGCCAGCAGCCCAACGATGACTGGCTGGGAGACCCAGTACTTC; CDR3 protein: CASSPTMTGWETQYF
J gene: TRBJ2-2; D gene: -; clone size: few; V gene: TRBV18; CDR3 DNA: TGTGCCAGCTCACCAAAAGCGAACACCGGGGAGCTGTTTTTT; CDR3 protein: CASSPKANTGELFF